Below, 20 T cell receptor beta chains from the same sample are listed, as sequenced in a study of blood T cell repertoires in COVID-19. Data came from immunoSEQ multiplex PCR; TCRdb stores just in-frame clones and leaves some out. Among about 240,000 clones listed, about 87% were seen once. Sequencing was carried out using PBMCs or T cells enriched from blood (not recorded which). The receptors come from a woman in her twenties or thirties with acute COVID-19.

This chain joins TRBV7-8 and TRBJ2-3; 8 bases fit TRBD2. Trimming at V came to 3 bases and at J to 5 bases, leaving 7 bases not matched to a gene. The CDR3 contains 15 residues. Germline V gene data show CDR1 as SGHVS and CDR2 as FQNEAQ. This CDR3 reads CASSFGRGGIDTQYF. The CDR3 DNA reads TGTGCCAGCAGCTTTGGTCGGGGGGGGATAGATACGCAGTATTTT.

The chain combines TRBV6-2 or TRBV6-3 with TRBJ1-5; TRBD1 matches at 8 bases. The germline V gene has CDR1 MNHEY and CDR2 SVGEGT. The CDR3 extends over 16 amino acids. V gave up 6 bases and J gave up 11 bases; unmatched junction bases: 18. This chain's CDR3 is CASSPLAGTGSFAQHF. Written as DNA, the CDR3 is TGTGCCAGCAGCCCTCTGGCCGGGACAGGTTCTTTCGCCCAGCATTTT.

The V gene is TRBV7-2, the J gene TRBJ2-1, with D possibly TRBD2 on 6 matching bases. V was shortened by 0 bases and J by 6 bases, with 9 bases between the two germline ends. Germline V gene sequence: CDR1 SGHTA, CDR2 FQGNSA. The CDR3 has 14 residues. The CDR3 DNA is TGTGCCAGCAGCTTAGCGGGGGGAGTCAATGAGCAGTTCTTC. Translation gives CASSLAGGVNEQFF.

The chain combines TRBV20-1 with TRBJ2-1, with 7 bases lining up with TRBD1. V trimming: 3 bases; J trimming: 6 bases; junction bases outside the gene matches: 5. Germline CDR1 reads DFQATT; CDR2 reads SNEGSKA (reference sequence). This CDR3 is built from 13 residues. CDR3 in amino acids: CSASGAGGNEQFF. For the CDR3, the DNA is TGCAGTGCTAGTGGGGCAGGGGGCAATGAGCAGTTCTTC.

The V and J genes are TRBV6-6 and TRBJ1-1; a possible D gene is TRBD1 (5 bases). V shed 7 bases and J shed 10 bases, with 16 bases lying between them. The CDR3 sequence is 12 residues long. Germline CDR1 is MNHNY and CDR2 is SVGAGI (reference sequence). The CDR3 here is CASTVREGAAFF. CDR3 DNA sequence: TGTGCCAGCACGGTCAGGGAAGGGGCAGCTTTCTTT.

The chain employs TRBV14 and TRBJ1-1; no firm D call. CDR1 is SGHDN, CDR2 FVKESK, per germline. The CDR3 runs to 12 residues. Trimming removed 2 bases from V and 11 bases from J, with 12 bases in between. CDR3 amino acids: CASSQPGGAAFF. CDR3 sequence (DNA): TGTGCCAGCAGCCAACCGGGAGGAGCGGCTTTCTTT.

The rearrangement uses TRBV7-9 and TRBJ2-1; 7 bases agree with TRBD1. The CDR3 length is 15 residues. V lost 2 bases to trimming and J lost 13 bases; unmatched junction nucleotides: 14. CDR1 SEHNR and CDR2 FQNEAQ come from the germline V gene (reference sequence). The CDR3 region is CASSLTAKDREGQFF. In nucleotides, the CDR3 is TGTGCCAGCAGCTTAACCGCGAAAGACAGGGAAGGACAGTTCTTC.

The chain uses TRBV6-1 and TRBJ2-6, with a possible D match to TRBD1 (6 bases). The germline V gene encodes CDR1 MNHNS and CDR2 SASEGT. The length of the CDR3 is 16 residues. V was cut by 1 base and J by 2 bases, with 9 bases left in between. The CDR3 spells CASSEGTAPGANVLTF. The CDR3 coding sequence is TGTGCCAGCAGTGAAGGGACAGCCCCTGGGGCCAACGTCCTGACTTTC.

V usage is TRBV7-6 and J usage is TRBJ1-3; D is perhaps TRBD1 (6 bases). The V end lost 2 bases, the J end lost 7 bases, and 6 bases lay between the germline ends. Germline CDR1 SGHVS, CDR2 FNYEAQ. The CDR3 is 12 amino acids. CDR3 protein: CASSLRGNTIYF. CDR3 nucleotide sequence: TGTGCCAGCAGCTTAAGGGGGAACACCATATATTTT.

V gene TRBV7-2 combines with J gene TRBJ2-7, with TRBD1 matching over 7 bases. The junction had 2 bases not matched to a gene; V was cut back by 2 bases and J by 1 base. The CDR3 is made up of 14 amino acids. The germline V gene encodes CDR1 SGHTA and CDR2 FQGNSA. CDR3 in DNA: TGTGCCAGCAGCTTACAGGGGGAATCCTACGAGCAGTACTTC. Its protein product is CASSLQGESYEQYF. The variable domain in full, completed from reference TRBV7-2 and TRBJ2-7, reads GAGVSQSPSNKVTEKGKDVELRCDPISGHTALYWYRQSLGQGLEFLIYFQGNSAPDKSGLPSDRFSAERTGGSVSTLTIQRTQQEDSAVYLCASSLQGESYEQYFGPGTRLTVT.

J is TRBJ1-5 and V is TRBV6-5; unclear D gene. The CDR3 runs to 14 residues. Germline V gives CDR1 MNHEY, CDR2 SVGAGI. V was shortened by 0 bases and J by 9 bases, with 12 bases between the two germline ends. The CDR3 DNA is TGTGCCAGCAGTTACTCAGCGGCCTCATGGCCCCAGCATTTT. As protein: CASSYSAASWPQHF.

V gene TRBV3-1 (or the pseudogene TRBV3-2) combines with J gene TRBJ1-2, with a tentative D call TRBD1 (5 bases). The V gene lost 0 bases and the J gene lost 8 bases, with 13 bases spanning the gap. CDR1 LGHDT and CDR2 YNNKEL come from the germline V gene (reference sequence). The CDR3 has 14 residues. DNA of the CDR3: TGTGCCAGCAGCCAAGAACGGGGGGTTTGGGGCTACACCTTC. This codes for CASSQERGVWGYTF.

In nucleotides, the CDR3 is TGTGCCTGGGGGACAGCCCTTAGCAATCAGCCCCAGCATTTT. It translates to CAWGTALSNQPQHF. The gene calls are TRBV30 and TRBJ1-5; 7 bases are shared with TRBD1. The trim removed 5 bases at V and 0 bases at J, leaving 4 bases unmatched. Looked up from germline, CDR1 is GTSNPN and CDR2 is SVGIG (reference sequence). The CDR3 totals 14 residues.

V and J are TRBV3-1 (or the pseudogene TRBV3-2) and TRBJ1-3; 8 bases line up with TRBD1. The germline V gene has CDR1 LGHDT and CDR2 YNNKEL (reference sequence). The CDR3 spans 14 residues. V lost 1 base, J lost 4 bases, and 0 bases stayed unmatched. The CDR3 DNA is TGTGCCAGCAGCCAAGGGACAGGGGGAAACACCATATATTTT. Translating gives CASSQGTGGNTIYF.

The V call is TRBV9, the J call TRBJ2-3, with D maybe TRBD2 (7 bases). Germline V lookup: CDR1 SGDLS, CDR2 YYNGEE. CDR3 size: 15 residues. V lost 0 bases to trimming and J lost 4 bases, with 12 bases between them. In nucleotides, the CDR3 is TGTGCCAGCAGCGTAGCGGGGGGCATCGCAGATACGCAGTATTTT. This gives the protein CASSVAGGIADTQYF.

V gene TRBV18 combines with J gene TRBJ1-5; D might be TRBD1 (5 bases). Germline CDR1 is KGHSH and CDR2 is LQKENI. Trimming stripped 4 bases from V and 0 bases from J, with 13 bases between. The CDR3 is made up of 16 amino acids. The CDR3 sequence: CASSLRQYGSNQPQHF. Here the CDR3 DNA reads TGTGCCAGCTCACTAAGACAGTATGGTAGCAATCAGCCCCAGCATTTT.

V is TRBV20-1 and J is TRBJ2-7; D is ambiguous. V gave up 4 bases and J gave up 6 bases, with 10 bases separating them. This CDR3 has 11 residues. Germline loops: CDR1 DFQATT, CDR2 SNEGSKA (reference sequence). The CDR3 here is CSAILSGEQYF. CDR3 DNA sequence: TGCAGTGCTATCCTTTCGGGCGAGCAGTACTTC.

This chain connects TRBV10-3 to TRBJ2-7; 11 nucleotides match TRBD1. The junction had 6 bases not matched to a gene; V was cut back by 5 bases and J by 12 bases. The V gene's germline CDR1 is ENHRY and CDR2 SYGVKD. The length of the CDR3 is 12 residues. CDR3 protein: CAISKGQGVLYF. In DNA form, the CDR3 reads TGTGCCATCAGTAAGGGACAGGGGGTCCTGTACTTC.

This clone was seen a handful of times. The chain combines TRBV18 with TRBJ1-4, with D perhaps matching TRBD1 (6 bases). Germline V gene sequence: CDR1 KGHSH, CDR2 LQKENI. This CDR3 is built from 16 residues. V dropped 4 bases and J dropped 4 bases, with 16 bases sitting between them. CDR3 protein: CASSLGPQGLNEKLFF. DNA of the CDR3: TGTGCCAGCTCACTGGGGCCACAGGGCCTTAATGAAAAACTGTTTTTT.

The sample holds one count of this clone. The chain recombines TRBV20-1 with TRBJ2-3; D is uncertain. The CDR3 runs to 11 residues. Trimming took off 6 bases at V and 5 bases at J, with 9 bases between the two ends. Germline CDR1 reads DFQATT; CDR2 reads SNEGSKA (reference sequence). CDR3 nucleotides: TGCAGTGCGCCAACAGTAGATACGCAGTATTTT. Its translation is CSAPTVDTQYF.